This T cell receptor beta chain was sequenced during a study of blood T cell repertoires in COVID-19. About the research overall: The United States, Italy and Spain provided the acute and convalescent COVID-19 samples. PBMCs, B-cell-depleted T cells, or T cells were the source of the cDNA or gDNA that made up the material.

With 0 bases clipped from V and 7 bases from J, the junction kept 12 bases outside the gene matches. The CDR3 has 17 amino acids. Per the germline V gene, CDR1 is SGHVS and CDR2 is FQNEAQ. As handled by the study authors: Quantification of nucleated cells was approximated via reference gene primer amplification. Repertoires were generated with immunoSEQ multiplex PCR, while TCRdb's copy carries only in-frame clones and drops some. That table gives V, J and clone size, and the DNA gave D and trimming. The sample lists around 100,000 clones; more than 80% were seen once. The source material was peripheral blood. The chain has TRBV7-8 and TRBJ2-5, with TRBD2 matching over 9 bases. The TCR originated in a woman of 80 years or more with acute or convalescent COVID-19. In DNA, the CDR3 is TGTGCCAGCAGCTTAGCCGTTGGGACTAGCAGGGAGGGGACCCAGTACTTC. As protein: CASSLAVGTSREGTQYF.